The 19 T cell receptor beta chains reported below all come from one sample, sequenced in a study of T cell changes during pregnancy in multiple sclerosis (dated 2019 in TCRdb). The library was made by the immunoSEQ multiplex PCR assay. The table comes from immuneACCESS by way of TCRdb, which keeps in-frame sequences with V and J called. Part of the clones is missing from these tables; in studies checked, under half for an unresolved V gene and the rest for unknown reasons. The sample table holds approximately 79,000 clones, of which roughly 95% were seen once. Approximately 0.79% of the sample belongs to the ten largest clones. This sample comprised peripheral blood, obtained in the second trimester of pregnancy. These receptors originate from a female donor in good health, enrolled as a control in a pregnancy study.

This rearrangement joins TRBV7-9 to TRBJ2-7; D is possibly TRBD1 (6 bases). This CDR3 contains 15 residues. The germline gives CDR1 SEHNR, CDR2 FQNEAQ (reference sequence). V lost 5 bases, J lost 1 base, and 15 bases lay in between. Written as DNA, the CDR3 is TGTGCCAGCAGCCTCGGGACATTGGCATCCTACGAGCAGTACTTC. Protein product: CASSLGTLASYEQYF.

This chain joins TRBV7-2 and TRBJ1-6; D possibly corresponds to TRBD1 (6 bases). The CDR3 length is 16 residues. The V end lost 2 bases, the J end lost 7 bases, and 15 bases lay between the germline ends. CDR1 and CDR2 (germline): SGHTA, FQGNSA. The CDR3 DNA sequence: TGTGCCAGCAGCTTATCAGAGCCAGGGGAGAATTCACCCCTCCACTTT. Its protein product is CASSLSEPGENSPLHF.

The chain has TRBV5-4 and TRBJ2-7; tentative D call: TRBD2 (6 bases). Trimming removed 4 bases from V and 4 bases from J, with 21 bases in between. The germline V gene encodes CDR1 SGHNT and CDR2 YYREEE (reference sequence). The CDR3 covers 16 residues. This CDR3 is CASSPDRSRAGYEQYF. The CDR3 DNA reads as TGTGCCAGCAGCCCGGATAGGTCGAGGGCGGGGTACGAGCAGTACTTC.

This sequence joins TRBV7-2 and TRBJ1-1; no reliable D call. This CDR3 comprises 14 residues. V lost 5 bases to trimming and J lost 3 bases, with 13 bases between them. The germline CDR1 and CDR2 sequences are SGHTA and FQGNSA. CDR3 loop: CASSPDGYHTEAFF. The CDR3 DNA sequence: TGTGCCAGCAGCCCAGACGGGTACCACACTGAAGCTTTCTTT.

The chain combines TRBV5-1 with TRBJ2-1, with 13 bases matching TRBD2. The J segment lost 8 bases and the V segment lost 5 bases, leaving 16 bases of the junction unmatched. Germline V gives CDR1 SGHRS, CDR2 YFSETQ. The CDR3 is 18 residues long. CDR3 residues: CASRTGTSGAMSVHEQFF. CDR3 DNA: TGCGCCAGCAGAACCGGGACTAGCGGGGCCATGTCGGTCCATGAGCAGTTCTTC. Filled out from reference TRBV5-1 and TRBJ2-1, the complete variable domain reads KAGVTQTPRYLIKTRGQQVTLSCSPISGHRSVSWYQQTPGQGLQFLFEYFSETQRNKGNFPGRFSGRQFSNSRSEMNVSTLELGDSALYLCASRTGTSGAMSVHEQFFGPGTRLTVL.

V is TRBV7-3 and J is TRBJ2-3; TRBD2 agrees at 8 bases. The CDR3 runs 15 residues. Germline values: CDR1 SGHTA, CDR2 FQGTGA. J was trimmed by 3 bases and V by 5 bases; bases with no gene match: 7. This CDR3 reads CASSPQRGQTDTQYF. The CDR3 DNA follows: TGTGCCAGCAGCCCACAGCGGGGGCAAACAGATACGCAGTATTTT.

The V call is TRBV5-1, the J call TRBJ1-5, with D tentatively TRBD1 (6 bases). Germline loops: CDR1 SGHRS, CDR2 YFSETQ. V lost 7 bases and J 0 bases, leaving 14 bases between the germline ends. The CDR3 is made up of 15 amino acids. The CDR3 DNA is TGCGCCAGCTTCACAGGGAATTATAGCAATCAGCCCCAGCATTTT. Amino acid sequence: CASFTGNYSNQPQHF.

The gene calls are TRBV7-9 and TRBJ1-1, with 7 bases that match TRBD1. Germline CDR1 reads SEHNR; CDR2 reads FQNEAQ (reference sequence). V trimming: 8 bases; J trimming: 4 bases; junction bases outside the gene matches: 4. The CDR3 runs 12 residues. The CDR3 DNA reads TGTGCCAGCGAAGCAGGGGGCACTGAAGCTTTCTTT. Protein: CASEAGGTEAFF.

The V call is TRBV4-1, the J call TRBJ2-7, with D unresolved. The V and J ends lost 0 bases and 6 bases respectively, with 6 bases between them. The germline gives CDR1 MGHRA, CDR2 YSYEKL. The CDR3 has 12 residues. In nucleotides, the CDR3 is TGCGCCAGCAGCCAAGACAGTGGCGAGCAGTACTTC. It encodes CASSQDSGEQYF.

The CDR3 DNA follows: TGTGCCTGGACCCCCGGGACTGCAACTGCAGAGACCCAGTACTTC. Translation: CAWTPGTATAETQYF. The chain combines TRBV30 with TRBJ2-5, with a possible D match to TRBD2 (6 bases). Germline V gene lookup returns CDR1 GTSNPN and CDR2 SVGIG (reference sequence). The CDR3 spans 15 residues. V was trimmed by 4 bases and J by 4 bases, leaving 19 bases between them.

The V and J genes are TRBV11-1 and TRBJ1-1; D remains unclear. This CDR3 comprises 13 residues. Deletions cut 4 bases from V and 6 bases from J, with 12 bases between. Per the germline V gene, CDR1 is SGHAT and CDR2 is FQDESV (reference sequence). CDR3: CASSWTEDAEAFF. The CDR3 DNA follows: TGTGCCAGCAGCTGGACGGAGGACGCTGAAGCTTTCTTT.

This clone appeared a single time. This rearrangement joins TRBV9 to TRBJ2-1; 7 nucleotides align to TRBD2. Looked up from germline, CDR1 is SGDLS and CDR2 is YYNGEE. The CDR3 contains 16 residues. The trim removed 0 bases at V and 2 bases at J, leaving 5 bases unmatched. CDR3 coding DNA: TGTGCCAGCAGCGTAGGTCCGGGGGGAACCTACAATGAGCAGTTCTTC. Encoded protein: CASSVGPGGTYNEQFF.

The CDR3 DNA is TGTGCCAGCAGTGAAGCGCGGGGACAGTTAAACACTGAAGCTTTCTTT. It yields the protein CASSEARGQLNTEAFF. V gene TRBV6-1 combines with J gene TRBJ1-1, with 7 bases aligning to TRBD1. The V gene's germline CDR1 is MNHNS and CDR2 SASEGT. The CDR3 has 16 residues. V lost 0 bases, J lost 2 bases, and 6 bases stayed unmatched.

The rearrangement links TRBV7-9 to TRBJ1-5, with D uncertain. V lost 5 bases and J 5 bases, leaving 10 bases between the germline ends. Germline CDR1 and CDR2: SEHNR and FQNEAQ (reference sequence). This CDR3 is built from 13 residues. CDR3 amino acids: CASSPREDQPQHF. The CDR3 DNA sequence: TGTGCCAGCAGCCCTAGAGAAGATCAGCCCCAGCATTTT.

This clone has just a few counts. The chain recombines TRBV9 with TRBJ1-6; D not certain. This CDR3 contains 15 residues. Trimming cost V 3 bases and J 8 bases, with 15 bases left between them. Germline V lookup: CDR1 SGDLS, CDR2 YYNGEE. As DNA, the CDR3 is TGTGCCAGCAGCGCCCTCGGGGATCCGTATTCACCCCTCCACTTT. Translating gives CASSALGDPYSPLHF.

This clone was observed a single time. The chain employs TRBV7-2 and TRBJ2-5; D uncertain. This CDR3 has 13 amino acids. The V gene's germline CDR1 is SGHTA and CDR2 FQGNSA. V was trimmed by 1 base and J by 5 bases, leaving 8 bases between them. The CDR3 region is CASSLGAWETQYF. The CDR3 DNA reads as TGTGCCAGCAGCTTAGGGGCCTGGGAGACCCAGTACTTC.

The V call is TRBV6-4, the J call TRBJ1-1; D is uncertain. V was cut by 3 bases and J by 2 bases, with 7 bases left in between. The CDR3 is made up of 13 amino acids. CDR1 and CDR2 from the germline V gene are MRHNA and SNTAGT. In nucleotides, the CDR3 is TGTGCCAGCAGTGAACAAAGAAACACTGAAGCTTTCTTT. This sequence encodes CASSEQRNTEAFF.

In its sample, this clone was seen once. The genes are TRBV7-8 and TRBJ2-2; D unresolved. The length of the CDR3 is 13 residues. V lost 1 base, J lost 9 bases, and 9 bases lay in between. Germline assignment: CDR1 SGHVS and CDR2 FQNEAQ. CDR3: CASSLGESRELFF. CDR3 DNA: TGTGCCAGCAGCTTAGGAGAATCCAGGGAGCTGTTTTTT.

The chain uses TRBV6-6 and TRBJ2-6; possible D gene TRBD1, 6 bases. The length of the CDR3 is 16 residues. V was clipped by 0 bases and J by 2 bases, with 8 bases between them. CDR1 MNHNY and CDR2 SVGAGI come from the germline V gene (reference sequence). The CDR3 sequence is CASSYSQGTGANVLTF. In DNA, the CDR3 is TGTGCCAGCAGTTACTCCCAGGGGACTGGGGCCAACGTCCTGACTTTC.